This passage covers 8 T cell receptor beta chains from one sample sequenced in a study of cytomegalovirus exposure and HLA in healthy donors. This PCR relied on a set of 60 Vbeta primers and 13 Jbeta primers. The repertoire was sequenced with immunoSEQ multiplex PCR; TCRdb's copy has only in-frame clones and lacks some. Counted here are some 100,000 clones, about 74% occurring once; the ten biggest clones make up 2.7%. The sample taken for sequencing was PBMCs. These receptors all come from a female donor in good health and CMV-seronegative.

This chain connects TRBV7-9 to TRBJ1-2, with TRBD1 identical over 7 bases. Germline-derived CDR1 and CDR2 are SEHNR and FQNEAQ (reference sequence). This CDR3 is 15 amino acids long. With V trimmed by 4 bases and J by 8 bases, 13 bases remained unmatched. The CDR3 sequence: CASSSTTTGLKGYTF. CDR3 DNA sequence: TGTGCCAGCAGCTCGACAACGACAGGGCTGAAGGGCTACACCTTC.

This chain's CDR3 is CASRVDRASGNTIYF. The CDR3 DNA follows: TGTGCCAGCAGAGTGGACAGGGCATCTGGAAACACCATATATTTT. The V and J genes are TRBV6-6 and TRBJ1-3; 8 nucleotides match TRBD1. The CDR3 has 15 residues. The junction had 5 bases not matched to a gene; V was cut back by 6 bases and J by 1 base. In germline, CDR1 is MNHNY, CDR2 SVGAGI (reference sequence).

V and J are TRBV30 and TRBJ1-2; D perhaps matches TRBD1 (5 bases). Germline-derived CDR1 and CDR2 are GTSNPN and SVGIG (reference sequence). Trimming took off 1 base at V and 7 bases at J, with 10 bases between the two ends. This CDR3 region has 12 residues. The CDR3 region is CAWSGGRAGYTF. As DNA, the CDR3 is TGTGCCTGGAGTGGCGGCAGGGCTGGCTACACCTTC.

CDR3 region: CASSEGGVAKGYTF. The CDR3 DNA is TGTGCCAGCAGTGAAGGGGGGGTGGCGAAAGGCTACACCTTC. This chain joins TRBV6-1 and TRBJ1-2, with a weak D call TRBD1 (5 bases). The CDR3 length is 14 residues. Germline V gene sequence: CDR1 MNHNS, CDR2 SASEGT. V lost 1 base to trimming and J lost 8 bases, with 14 bases between them.

The chain links TRBV7-2 to TRBJ1-5; no firm D call. The germline V and J ends were trimmed by 0 bases and 5 bases, with 8 bases remaining between them. In germline, CDR1 is SGHTA, CDR2 FQGNSA. This CDR3 is 14 amino acids long. Here the CDR3 reads CASSLAGSYQPQHF. As DNA, the CDR3 is TGTGCCAGCAGCTTAGCGGGCAGCTATCAGCCCCAGCATTTT.

The V gene is TRBV2, the J gene TRBJ2-2; 9 nucleotides agree with TRBD2. Germline assignment: CDR1 SNHLY and CDR2 FYNNEI. The J segment lost 4 bases and the V segment lost 3 bases, leaving 9 bases of the junction unmatched. CDR3 size: 17 residues. In DNA, the CDR3 is TGTGCCAGCAGTGAGGGAGGGCGGGGGGGCCGCACCGGGGAGCTGTTTTTT. This sequence encodes CASSEGGRGGRTGELFF.

The sample holds one count of this clone. The gene calls are TRBV2 and TRBJ2-7, with D perhaps TRBD2 (6 bases). The V end was cut by 1 base, the J end by 2 bases, with 15 bases between. The CDR3 covers 16 residues. The germline V gene encodes CDR1 SNHLY and CDR2 FYNNEI. This CDR3 reads CASSEGPAGMAYEQYF. Written as DNA, the CDR3 is TGTGCCAGCAGTGAAGGACCGGCGGGGATGGCCTACGAGCAGTACTTC.

The chain carries TRBV4-1 and TRBJ1-2; possible D gene TRBD1, 5 bases. V lost 4 bases to trimming and J lost 1 base, with 16 bases between them. Germline V gene sequence: CDR1 MGHRA, CDR2 YSYEKL. The CDR3 is 16 amino acids. Here the CDR3 reads CASSPVRGSNNYGYTF. Here the CDR3 DNA reads TGCGCCAGCAGCCCTGTAAGGGGCAGCAATAACTATGGCTACACCTTC.